This paragraph covers one T cell receptor beta chain sequence. Its matching antigen is unknown. This entry belongs to a study of neoadjuvant nivolumab and ipilimumab in lung cancer. The length of the CDR3 is 16 residues. Trimming removed 4 bases at V and 0 bases at J, with 16 bases between. The germline V gene has CDR1 SGHRS and CDR2 YFSETQ. Study-level findings and limits: TCR receptors were sequenced in few samples. TCR clonality did not significantly correlate with pathologic tumor regression.

Assay used: immunoSEQ multiplex PCR; TCRdb lists only in-frame clones, some missing. The data show 25,000 to 35,000 clones, around 90% seen once. This clonotype originated in an adult with non-small cell lung cancer. The sequencing here drew on peripheral blood, taken after neoadjuvant nivolumab, alone or with ipilimumab, at or shortly before surgery. The chain joins TRBV5-1 to TRBJ1-1, with D perhaps matching TRBD1 (5 bases). CDR3 region: CASSPGAGSMNTEAFF. CDR3 bases: TGCGCCAGCAGCCCCGGGGCAGGGTCGATGAACACTGAAGCTTTCTTT.